Sequencing of this TCR beta chain was carried out in a study of blood T cell repertoires in COVID-19. Study at large: The United States, Italy and Spain supplied acute and convalescent COVID-19 samples. T cells, B-cell-depleted T cells, or PBMCs supplied cDNA or gDNA.

As processed by the authors: Amplification of reference gene primers provided the estimated nucleated cell counts. Clones were sequenced by immunoSEQ multiplex PCR, and TCRdb holds only the in-frame ones, with some missing. That table furnishes V, J and clone size, whereas the DNA furnished D and trimming. The sample has 250,000 to 300,000 clones; approximately 86% are singletons. Germline assignment: CDR1 SGDLS and CDR2 YYNGEE. The V end lost 0 bases, the J end lost 3 bases, and 13 bases lay between the germline ends. The CDR3 contains 15 residues. Seattle researchers signed up patients amid active infection and tracked them longitudinally.

Sequenced material: peripheral blood. This chain links TRBV9 with TRBJ2-7, with D perhaps matching TRBD1 (6 bases). This receptor was taken from a woman between 65 and 79 years old with COVID-19, enrolled during active disease. CDR3: CASSVGAGDIYEQYF. CDR3 DNA sequence: TGTGCCAGCAGCGTAGGGGCAGGGGACATCTACGAGCAGTACTTC.